This is a list of T cell receptor beta chains from one sample in a study of response to subunit inactivated influenza vaccine. MiXCR was run by TCRdb on the RT-PCR reads, yielding one entry per CDR3 protein. The sample holds around 760,000 distinct CDR3 sequences, approximately 14% seen once. Sequencing was performed on PBMCs from blood, taken approximately 15 days before vaccination. The receptors were gathered from a man aged 50 to 60 who received an inactivated influenza vaccine. The CDR3 runs from the conserved cysteine through the conserved F or W. D genes are given only for firm matches. The listing skips clone size in some rows; elsewhere it reads once, few, many or a size class.

d_call | clone_size | j_call | v_call | cdr3_nt | cdr3_aa
TRBD1 | many | TRBJ2-2 | TRBV29-1 | TGCAGCTCGTGGACAGGGGAGACCGGGGAGCTGTTTTTT | CSSWTGETGELFF
NA | few | TRBJ2-5 | TRBV12-3/TRBV12-4 | TGTGCCAGCAGTTTACTTGGCTTTCTAGAGACCCAGTACTTC | CASSLLGFLETQYF
TRBD2 | NA | TRBJ2-3 | TRBV7-2 | TGTGCCAGCAGCTTAAGGGCTAGCGGGGGGACGACAGATACGCAGTATTTT | CASSLRASGGTTDTQYF
NA | many | TRBJ2-7 | TRBV12-3/TRBV12-4 | TGTGCCAGCAGTTTACGCAGGGCCGGCTACGAGCAGTACTTC | CASSLRRAGYEQYF
NA | many | TRBJ1-2 | TRBV24-1 | TGTGCCACCAGTGATGCCTCGGGCCAGTCGAGCGGCTACACCTTC | CATSDASGQSSGYTF
TRBD2 | once | TRBJ2-1 | TRBV20-1 | TGCAGTGCTAGAGTGGGTTGGGGACTAGCGGGTTTGCGGCAGTTCTTC | CSARVGWGLAGLRQFF
TRBD2 | few | TRBJ2-5 | TRBV7-8 | TGTGCCAGCAAGCGGGAGGTCGGTTGGTGGACCCAGTACTTC | CASKREVGWWTQYF
NA | NA | TRBJ1-3 | TRBV29-1 | TGCAGCGTTAGTCGCAGCTCTGGAAACACCATATATTTT | CSVSRSSGNTIYF
NA | few | TRBJ1-5 | TRBV20-1 | TGCAGTGCTGGCAGTGGGCGTCAGCCCCAGCATTTT | CSAGSGRQPQHF
TRBD2 | few | TRBJ2-2 | TRBV7-2 | TGTGCCAGCAGCTTAGCGCGCTCCAGAGCGGGGGGGACCGGGGAGCTGTTTTTT | CASSLARSRAGGTGELFF
TRBD2 | few | TRBJ2-3 | TRBV15 | TGTGCCACCTCTAGGGCTAGCGGGGGCACAGATACGCAGTATTTT | CATSRASGGTDTQYF
TRBD1 | few | TRBJ1-6 | TRBV30 | TGTGCCTGGAGCCCAGGGGGCAACTCACCCCTCCACTTT | CAWSPGGNSPLHF
TRBD2 | NA | TRBJ2-3 | TRBV27 | TGTGCCAGCAGTCTTCGGGGACTAGGAGGGGGCACAGATACGCAGTATTTT | CASSLRGLGGGTDTQYF
NA | NA | TRBJ1-6 | TRBV12-3/TRBV12-4 | TGTGCCAGCAGTTTTGGTGCGGGGAATTCACCCCTCCACTTT | CASSFGAGNSPLHF
TRBD2 | NA | TRBJ2-1 | TRBV20-1 | TGCAGTGCTAGAGGGCTAGCGGGCCTTGCCAATGAGCAGTTCTTC | CSARGLAGLANEQFF
NA | once | TRBJ2-1 | TRBV7-9 | TGTGCCAGCGCCGCGGGAACGGATGAGCAGTTCTTC | CASAAGTDEQFF
NA | NA | TRBJ2-3 | TRBV28 | TGTGCCAGCAGCTTCAGGGGCGCGAGGGAAGATACGCAGTATTTT | CASSFRGAREDTQYF
TRBD1 | NA | TRBJ1-2 | TRBV5-1 | TGCGCCAGCAGCGGCGGACAGGGATTAAGGGAATATGGCTACACCTTC | CASSGGQGLREYGYTF
NA | many | TRBJ1-2 | TRBV28 | TGTGCCAGCAGTTTATCACGCGGGGGGTACTATGGCTACACCTTC | CASSLSRGGYYGYTF
NA | NA | TRBJ2-1 | TRBV28 | TGTGCCAGCAGTTCCTCTTGGGGCAGGAGCTCCTACAATGAGCAGTTCTTC | CASSSSWGRSSYNEQFF
TRBD1 | NA | TRBJ2-6 | TRBV10-3 | TGTGCCATCAGCCAATCCAACAGGGGCTCTGGGGCCAACGTCCTGACTTTC | CAISQSNRGSGANVLTF
NA | few | TRBJ1-6 | TRBV2 | TGTGCCAGCAGTGACCTAGGACAGCTCAATTCACCCCTCCACTTT | CASSDLGQLNSPLHF
TRBD2 | NA | TRBJ2-1 | TRBV11-2 | TGTGCCAGCAGTCGACTAGCGGGGGGCTATGAGCAGTTCTTC | CASSRLAGGYEQFF
TRBD2 | few | TRBJ2-1 | TRBV9 | TGTGCCAGCAGCCCAAGGGGGGTGGCGGGAGGGGGAGAGCAGTTCTTC | CASSPRGVAGGGEQFF
NA | NA | TRBJ2-3 | TRBV20-1 | TGCAGCCCCGGGCCCCTCCTCGATACGCAGTATTTT | CSPGPLLDTQYF
NA | NA | TRBJ2-7 | TRBV20-1 | TGCAGTGCTCACAGGTCCTCCTACGAGCAGTACTTC | CSAHRSSYEQYF
TRBD2 | many | TRBJ2-7 | TRBV12-3/TRBV12-4 | TGTGCCAGCAGTTTCCTAGCGGGGGGCTACGAGCAGTACTTC | CASSFLAGGYEQYF
TRBD1 | few | TRBJ1-5 | TRBV6-2/TRBV6-3 | TGTGCCAGCAGTTACTCTAGATTCGGGACAGGGAGCAATCAGCCCCAGCATTTT | CASSYSRFGTGSNQPQHF
NA | NA | TRBJ2-5 | TRBV27 | TGTGCCAGCAGTTTATCGATCGCAGGTTTGGAGACCCAGTACTTC | CASSLSIAGLETQYF
TRBD2 | many | TRBJ2-1 | TRBV6-5 | TGTGCCAGCAGTTTGACCGGGACTAGCGGGTTTTCCTACAATGAGCAGTTCTTC | CASSLTGTSGFSYNEQFF
TRBD2 | few | TRBJ2-1 | TRBV29-1 | TGCAGCGTAGGGACTAGTGGGTATGAGCAGTTCTTC | CSVGTSGYEQFF